The 20 T cell receptor beta chains below were found in one sample sequenced in a study of blood T cell repertoires in COVID-19. Sequenced by immunoSEQ multiplex PCR; TCRdb stores in-frame clones only, minus some. There are some 33,000 clones in the sample; about 90% occur only once, and about 19% lies in the top ten. The source material was peripheral blood. These receptors were collected from a man aged 60 to 69 with acute or convalescent COVID-19.

The chain joins TRBV24-1 to TRBJ2-7; the D gene is possibly TRBD2 (6 bases). V gave up 12 bases and J gave up 1 base, with 18 bases separating them. The CDR3 has 14 amino acids. CDR1 is KGHDR, CDR2 SFDVKD, per germline. CDR3 in amino acids: CAAYGTRYSYEQYV. The CDR3 region has the DNA TGTGCCGCCTACGGGACTCGTTATTCCTACGAGCAGTACGTC.

This chain joins TRBV5-6 and TRBJ2-7; 8 bases align to TRBD1. The CDR3 runs 14 residues. The germline gives CDR1 SGHDT, CDR2 YYEEEE. Trimming removed 4 bases from V and 7 bases from J; junction bases left unmatched: 10. CDR3: CASSPTGAGGEQYF. The CDR3 coding sequence is TGTGCCAGCAGCCCGACAGGGGCTGGAGGTGAGCAGTACTTC.

This rearrangement joins TRBV19 to TRBJ2-1; 9 bases agree with TRBD1. Trimming took 4 bases from V and 7 from J; bases not matched to a gene: 8. This CDR3 region has 15 residues. Germline lookup yields CDR1 LNHDA and CDR2 SQIVND (reference sequence). CDR3 nucleotide sequence: TGTGCCAGTAGTACGGGACAGGGAAGCGGGAATGAGCAGTTCTTC. It encodes CASSTGQGSGNEQFF.

The DNA of the CDR3 is TGTGCCAGCAGTGATTCCTCCTTGGATACGCAGTATTTT. Its translation: CASSDSSLDTQYF. The V and J genes are TRBV6-4 and TRBJ2-3; D remains unclear. CDR1 and CDR2 from the germline V gene are MRHNA and SNTAGT. V lost 3 bases, J lost 6 bases, and 10 bases lay in between. This CDR3 is 13 amino acids long.

The chain has TRBV6-1 and TRBJ2-1; 7 bases agree with TRBD2. Germline V gene lookup returns CDR1 MNHNS and CDR2 SASEGT. The CDR3 runs 18 residues. With 3 bases clipped from V and 2 bases from J, the junction kept 13 bases outside the gene matches. The CDR3 is CASSERLAGDPTYNEQFF. The CDR3 DNA follows: TGTGCCAGCAGTGAGAGATTAGCGGGCGACCCCACCTACAATGAGCAGTTCTTC.

The chain has TRBV19 and TRBJ1-4; 7 nucleotides agree with TRBD1. J lost 8 bases, V lost 4 bases, and 7 bases had no gene match. This CDR3 comprises 14 residues. Germline CDR1 reads LNHDA; CDR2 reads SQIVND (reference sequence). The CDR3 DNA sequence: TGTGCCAGTAGTAGGGACAGTCTGACCGAAAAACTGTTTTTT. Amino acids: CASSRDSLTEKLFF.

This sequence joins TRBV10-3 and TRBJ1-5; 11 nucleotides line up with TRBD1. This CDR3 has 14 residues. CDR1 ENHRY and CDR2 SYGVKD come from the germline V gene. The trim removed 5 bases at V and 5 bases at J, leaving 2 bases unmatched. The CDR3 DNA reads as TGTGCCATCAGTCAGGACAGGGGGCATCAGCCCCAGCATTTT. Its translation is CAISQDRGHQPQHF.

The chain couples TRBV6-2 or TRBV6-3 to TRBJ2-1; TRBD2 agrees at 10 bases. CDR3 length equals 18 residues. CDR1 is MNHEY, CDR2 SVGEGT, per germline. Losses at the gene ends were 0 bases for V and 3 bases for J; bases not matched to a gene: 8. The CDR3 region is CASSYSPGLANNYNEQFF. The CDR3, as DNA: TGTGCCAGCAGTTACTCGCCGGGACTAGCGAACAACTACAATGAGCAGTTCTTC.

This chain links TRBV29-1 with TRBJ2-2, with D possibly matching TRBD1 (6 bases). Trimming stripped 7 bases from V and 2 bases from J, with 11 bases between. Germline lookup yields CDR1 SQVTM and CDR2 ANQGSEA. CDR3 length: 13 amino acids. The CDR3 spells CSARTANTGELFF. The CDR3 DNA follows: TGCAGCGCCAGGACAGCTAACACCGGGGAGCTGTTTTTT.

This chain uses TRBV2 with TRBJ2-3, with 9 bases fitting TRBD2. Germline trimming cut 7 bases from V and 6 bases from J; bases unmatched to any gene: 5. This CDR3 comprises 13 residues. Germline CDR1 SNHLY, CDR2 FYNNEI. CDR3 loop: CASNGLAGDTQYF. Written as DNA, the CDR3 is TGTGCCAGCAACGGGCTAGCGGGGGATACGCAGTATTTT.

V is TRBV10-3 and J is TRBJ1-5; 10 bases are shared with TRBD1. CDR1 and CDR2 (germline): ENHRY, SYGVKD. Losses at the gene ends were 2 bases for V and 2 bases for J; bases not matched to a gene: 12. The CDR3 is made up of 19 amino acids. The CDR3 nucleotides read TGTGCCATCAGTGAGCCGGGACAGGGGTGGGACATAGGCAATCAGCCCCAGCATTTT. Its translation: CAISEPGQGWDIGNQPQHF.

V is TRBV7-9 and J is TRBJ2-1; 7 bases fit TRBD1. Germline CDR1 SEHNR, CDR2 FQNEAQ (reference sequence). The CDR3 sequence is 15 residues long. Trimming at V came to 2 bases and at J to 7 bases, leaving 8 bases not matched to a gene. The CDR3 DNA reads TGTGCCAGCAGCTTATGGGACAGCCTTGTAAATGAGCAGTTCTTC. It is translated as CASSLWDSLVNEQFF.

V and J are TRBV6-4 and TRBJ1-1; D might be TRBD1 (6 bases). CDR3 length: 13 residues. V was clipped by 4 bases and J by 4 bases, with 10 bases between them. The germline CDR1 and CDR2 sequences are MRHNA and SNTAGT. The CDR3 DNA sequence: TGTGCCAGCAGTGGGGAACAGGGCACTGAAGCTTTCTTT. Its translation is CASSGEQGTEAFF.

Only one count was recorded for this clone. This rearrangement joins TRBV5-5 to TRBJ1-1; unclear D gene. V lost 1 base, J lost 0 bases, and 4 bases lay in between. The germline V gene has CDR1 SGHKS and CDR2 YYEKEE (reference sequence). CDR3 size: 13 residues. The CDR3 bases are TGTGCCAGCAGCTTGAATATGAACACTGAAGCTTTCTTT. Protein sequence: CASSLNMNTEAFF.

The V call is TRBV28, the J call TRBJ1-2; D might be TRBD1 (5 bases). The CDR3 covers 17 residues. Germline V CDR1 and CDR2: MDHEN, SYDVKM. V was shortened by 6 bases and J by 8 bases, with 28 bases between the two germline ends. The CDR3 here is CASRFLLSRGARGGYTF. The CDR3, as DNA: TGTGCCAGCAGGTTCCTCCTCTCTAGGGGCGCTCGTGGCGGCTACACCTTC.

The chain combines TRBV29-1 with TRBJ1-2; D possibly corresponds to TRBD1 (6 bases). This CDR3 has 15 amino acids. Trimming left V 7 bases short and J 4 bases short, with 22 bases between. Germline-derived CDR1 and CDR2 are SQVTM and ANQGSEA. CDR3 residues: CSGADLGGGIYGYTF. The CDR3 nucleotides read TGCAGCGGGGCAGACCTGGGAGGGGGAATCTATGGCTACACCTTC. Using reference TRBV29-1 and TRBJ1-2 for the parts outside the CDR3, the full variable domain is SAVISQKPSRDICQRGTSLTIQCQVDSQVTMMFWYRQQPGQSLTLIATANQGSEATYESGFVIDKFPISRPNLTFSTLTVSNMSPEDSSIYLCSGADLGGGIYGYTFGSGTRLTVV.

V is TRBV29-1 and J is TRBJ1-1; TRBD1 matches 8 bases. CDR1 SQVTM and CDR2 ANQGSEA come from the germline V gene. The CDR3 consists of 13 residues. Losses at the gene ends were 7 bases for V and 0 bases for J; bases not matched to a gene: 4. The CDR3, as DNA: TGCAGCGCTTCGGGACAGGTGAACACTGAAGCTTTCTTT. It is translated as CSASGQVNTEAFF.

The V call is TRBV6-5, the J call TRBJ1-5, with D possibly matching TRBD1 (5 bases). CDR1 is MNHEY and CDR2 is SVGAGI in the germline V gene. V was shortened by 6 bases and J by 12 bases, with 15 bases between the two germline ends. CDR3 length: 12 residues. In DNA, the CDR3 is TGTGCCAGCAGCCCGTGGGGGGGGTACCAGCATTTT. Encoded protein: CASSPWGGYQHF.

Only a few counts were recorded for this clone. This chain's CDR3 is CASSLVSGELFF. The CDR3 bases are TGTGCCAGCAGCTTAGTCTCCGGGGAGCTGTTTTTT. The chain is built from TRBV7-6 and TRBJ2-2; D is unresolved. CDR3 length equals 12 residues. Germline V gene data show CDR1 as SGHVS and CDR2 as FNYEAQ. Trimming took 1 base from V and 6 from J, leaving 3 bases between them.

This chain connects TRBV15 to TRBJ1-4, with a possible D match to TRBD1 (6 bases). This CDR3 is built from 15 residues. Germline V gives CDR1 LNHNV, CDR2 YYDKDF (reference sequence). V dropped 3 bases and J dropped 2 bases, with 10 bases sitting between them. The CDR3 DNA reads TGTGCCACCAGCAGGGGGGGGCAGACTAATGAAAAACTGTTTTTT. Its translation is CATSRGGQTNEKLFF.